These 4 T cell receptor beta chains share one sample of origin, sequenced in a study of blood T cell repertoires in COVID-19. Some clones are missing from TCRdb's copy, which holds only in-frame ones; the method was immunoSEQ multiplex PCR. The sample yields roughly 200,000 clones, roughly 80% seen once. The sample taken for sequencing was peripheral blood. These receptors were collected from a man aged 45-65 years with active or convalescent COVID-19.

CDR3 protein: CASSFPGENSPLHF. CDR3 DNA sequence: TGTGCCAGCAGCTTCCCAGGGGAAAATTCACCCCTCCACTTT. The chain joins TRBV5-5 to TRBJ1-6, with D possibly TRBD1 on 6 matching bases. This CDR3 has 14 amino acids. V shed 2 bases and J shed 7 bases, with 10 bases lying between them. Germline lookup yields CDR1 SGHKS and CDR2 YYEKEE (reference sequence). Combining the CDR3 with reference TRBV5-5 and TRBJ1-6 gives the whole variable domain DAGVTQSPTHLIKTRGQQVTLRCSPISGHKSVSWYQQVLGQGPQFIFQYYEKEERGRGNFPDRFSARQFPNYSSELNVNALLLGDSALYLCASSFPGENSPLHFGNGTRLTVT.

The CDR3 nucleotides are TGTGCCAGCAGCCTGACTAGCGGATTCTACAATGAGCAGTTCTTC. It encodes CASSLTSGFYNEQFF. V and J are TRBV9 and TRBJ2-1, with TRBD2 matching 9 bases. Germline CDR1 SGDLS, CDR2 YYNGEE. V gave up 4 bases and J gave up 3 bases; unmatched junction bases: 5. The length of the CDR3 is 15 residues.

This clone was seen more than once but under ten times. The CDR3, as DNA: TGTGCCAGCAGCCTTAGCGGGGGGGCCTCAGATACGCAGTATTTT. Protein: CASSLSGGASDTQYF. This chain uses TRBV7-8 with TRBJ2-3; 11 bases are a match to TRBD2. Germline CDR1 is SGHVS and CDR2 is FQNEAQ. The CDR3 length is 15 residues. V was pared by 5 bases and J by 4 bases, with 5 bases of the junction left unmatched. The full variable domain, in which reference TRBV7-8 and TRBJ2-3 provide the parts outside the CDR3, is GAGVSQSPRYKVAKRGQDVALRCDPISGHVSLFWYQQALGQGPEFLTYFQNEAQLDKSGLPSDRFFAERPEGSVSTLKIQRTQQEDSAVYLCASSLSGGASDTQYFGPGTRLTVL.

The chain recombines TRBV19 with TRBJ2-1, with 11 bases lining up with TRBD2. V trimming: 6 bases; J trimming: 8 bases; junction bases outside the gene matches: 9. Germline assignment: CDR1 LNHDA and CDR2 SQIVND (reference sequence). The CDR3 sequence is 15 residues long. This CDR3 reads CASRALLAGDYEQFF. CDR3 DNA sequence: TGTGCCAGTAGGGCATTACTAGCGGGGGACTATGAGCAGTTCTTC.